This TCR beta chain was captured in a study of blood T cells in healthy people across ages. Study results and limitations: Donors of long life had a larger count of naive CD4+ cells and greater diversity than aged donors.

Germline-derived CDR1 and CDR2 are LNHNV and YYDKDF (reference sequence). The CDR3 is 14 residues long. It was with a sample-barcoded 5' primer and a J-beta primer mix that a second PCR of about 6 to 12 cycles was run. TCRdb analysed the 5' RACE reads with MiXCR anew, one entry per CDR3 protein. This sample yields roughly 2 million distinct CDR3 sequences, of which about 50% are seen a single time; around 2.1% belongs to the top ten. Concerning this clonotype: The antigen is undetermined.

The chain recombines TRBV15 with TRBJ1-6; D gene unclear. The sample comprised blood. This TCR derives from a woman aged 40-49 years in good health. CDR3 sequence (DNA): TGTGCGACCTCGTGGACCCCCGATGGTTCACCCCTCCACTTT. It yields the protein CATSWTPDGSPLHF.